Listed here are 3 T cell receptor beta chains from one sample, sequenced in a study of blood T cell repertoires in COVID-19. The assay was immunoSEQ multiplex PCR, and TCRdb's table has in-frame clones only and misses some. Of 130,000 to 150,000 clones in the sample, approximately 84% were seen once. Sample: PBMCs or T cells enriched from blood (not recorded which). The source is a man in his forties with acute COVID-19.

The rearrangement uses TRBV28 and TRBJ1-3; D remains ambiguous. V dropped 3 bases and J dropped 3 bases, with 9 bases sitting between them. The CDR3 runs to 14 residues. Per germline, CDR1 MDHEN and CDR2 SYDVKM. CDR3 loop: CASSLVQIGNTIYF. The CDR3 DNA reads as TGTGCCAGCAGTTTGGTGCAGATTGGAAACACCATATATTTT.

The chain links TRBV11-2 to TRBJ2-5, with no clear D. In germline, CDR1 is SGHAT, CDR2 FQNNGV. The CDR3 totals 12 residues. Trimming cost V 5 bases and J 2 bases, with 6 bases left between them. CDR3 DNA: TGTGCCAGCAGCAGAGTGCAAGAGACCCAGTACTTC. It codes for CASSRVQETQYF.

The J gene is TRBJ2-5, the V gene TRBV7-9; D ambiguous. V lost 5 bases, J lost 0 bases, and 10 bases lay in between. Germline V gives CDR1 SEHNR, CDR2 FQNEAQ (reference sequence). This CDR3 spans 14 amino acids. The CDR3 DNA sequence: TGTGCCAGCAGCCCTCCAGTGTACCAAGAGACCCAGTACTTC. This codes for CASSPPVYQETQYF. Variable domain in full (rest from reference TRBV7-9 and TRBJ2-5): DTGVSQNPRHKITKRGQNVTFRCDPISEHNRLYWYRQTLGQGPEFLTYFQNEAQLEKSRLLSDRFSAERPKGSFSTLEIQRTEQGDSAMYLCASSPPVYQETQYFGPGTRLLVL.